The text below deals with one T cell receptor beta chain. Germline V gene data show CDR1 as MNHEY and CDR2 as SVGAGI. There are 14 residues in the CDR3. Trimming cost V 7 bases and J 5 bases; bases outside gene matches: 3. The sample belongs to a study of human versus mouse CDR3 diversity and MHC coevolution. Profiled with immunoSEQ multiplex PCR; TCRdb holds only in-frame clones, not every one. In the table there are some 60,000 clones, over 90% of which are singletons. The source of this sequence is a person aged 60 to 70 in good health. V and J are TRBV6-5 and TRBJ2-5; 14 bases align to TRBD2. The sequenced material came from naive CD4+ T cells from blood. Indicated subset: CD45RO-negative CD62L-positive naive CD4 T cells. The CDR3 DNA reads as TGTGCCAGCAAGGGACTAGCGGGAGCGGAGACCCAGTACTTC. Protein: CASKGLAGAETQYF.